Below are 8 T cell receptor beta chains sequenced from a single sample in a study of CD8+ T cells in alopecia areata. Stated treatment: oral pan-JAK inhibitor, 5-10 mg twice daily. As part of sample collection, lesional scalp punch biopsies and peripheral blood were taken from alopecia areata patients. Sequencing templates came from extracted RNA that was reverse transcribed into cDNA. Sequencing used immunoSEQ multiplex PCR; TCRdb keeps in-frame clones, though not all of them. The table has fewer than 4,000 clones, less than 80% seen once. Sample: skin, taken at week 24, from a patient treated with tofacitinib. These receptors all come from a human donor with alopecia areata.

The genes are TRBV19 and TRBJ1-2, with D tentatively TRBD1 (6 bases). CDR3 size: 14 residues. The V and J ends lost 6 bases and 3 bases respectively, with 14 bases between them. CDR1 is LNHDA, CDR2 SQIVND, per germline (reference sequence). CDR3 sequence: CASSRRRQDYGYTF. The DNA for the CDR3 is TGTGCCAGTAGCCGCAGGAGACAGGACTATGGCTACACCTTC.

The chain employs TRBV6-4 and TRBJ2-3; no reliable D call. From germline, CDR1 is MRHNA and CDR2 SNTAGT. Trimming shortened V by 3 bases and J by 5 bases, and 21 bases separated the two germline ends. This CDR3 has 17 amino acids. The CDR3 DNA follows: TGTGCCAGCAGTGAAGCCCCGACCACCTTCGTGGGAGATACGCAGTATTTT. This translates into CASSEAPTTFVGDTQYF.

The V call is TRBV19, the J call TRBJ2-1; D is possibly TRBD1 (5 bases). V lost 6 bases to trimming and J lost 6 bases, with 21 bases between them. Germline CDR1 and CDR2: LNHDA and SQIVND (reference sequence). CDR3 length: 16 amino acids. The CDR3 reads CASRKGAVGLFNEQFF. The CDR3 DNA reads as TGTGCCAGTAGAAAAGGGGCCGTGGGCCTTTTCAATGAGCAGTTCTTC.

The chain is built from TRBV6-5 and TRBJ1-3; TRBD1 matches at 7 bases. The CDR3 runs to 14 residues. CDR1 is MNHEY and CDR2 is SVGAGI in the germline V gene. J was trimmed by 4 bases and V by 8 bases; bases with no gene match: 8. CDR3 region: CASWLGGSGNTIYF. The CDR3 DNA sequence: TGTGCCAGCTGGCTAGGGGGCTCCGGAAACACCATATATTTT.

The CDR3 is CASTRRGLTDTQYF. For the CDR3, the DNA is TGTGCCAGCACTCGTCGGGGGCTCACAGATACGCAGTATTTT. V is TRBV25-1 and J is TRBJ2-3; either TRBD1 or TRBD2 may supply D (6 bases each). V gave up 7 bases and J gave up 2 bases, with 13 bases separating them. CDR3 size: 14 residues. The germline gives CDR1 MGHDK, CDR2 SYGVNS.

The chain couples TRBV11-2 to TRBJ1-3, with D possibly being TRBD1 (6 bases). The CDR3 is made up of 15 amino acids. Trimming took 5 bases from V and 7 from J, leaving 18 bases between them. Germline values: CDR1 SGHAT, CDR2 FQNNGV. CDR3 sequence reads: CASSPRTAFGNTIYF. CDR3 coding DNA: TGTGCCAGCAGCCCTCGGACAGCCTTCGGGAACACCATATATTTT.

This clone was seen only once. This chain connects TRBV30 to TRBJ2-3; perhaps D is TRBD1 or TRBD2 (5 bases each). CDR3 length: 17 amino acids. Per germline, CDR1 GTSNPN and CDR2 SVGIG (reference sequence). V was trimmed by 3 bases and J by 1 base, leaving 20 bases between them. CDR3 sequence (DNA): TGTGCCTGGAGCCTCCCTGGGCCCTTGGGGGGCACAGATACGCAGTATTTT. This sequence encodes CAWSLPGPLGGTDTQYF.

This chain links TRBV5-1 with TRBJ2-1; D remains unclear. Germline-derived CDR1 and CDR2 are SGHRS and YFSETQ. There are 12 residues in the CDR3. The V end lost 4 bases, the J end lost 6 bases, and 8 bases lay between the germline ends. The CDR3 protein is CASSPARNEQFF. DNA of the CDR3: TGCGCCAGCAGCCCAGCGCGCAATGAGCAGTTCTTC.